What follows are 20 T cell receptor beta chains derived from one specimen sequenced in a study of blood T cell repertoires in COVID-19. Assay used: immunoSEQ multiplex PCR; TCRdb lists only in-frame clones, some missing. The sample has some 490,000 clones, about 85% seen once; the top ten hold around 7.9%. Material for sequencing was PBMCs or T cells enriched from blood (not recorded which). The receptors derive from a woman aged 55-75 years who had recovered from COVID-19.

The CDR3 sequence is CASSSFSGLYNEQFF. CDR3 nucleotide sequence: TGTGCCAGCAGCTCTTTTAGCGGGCTCTACAATGAGCAGTTCTTC. This rearrangement joins TRBV9 to TRBJ2-1; TRBD2 aligns across 7 bases. Germline lookup yields CDR1 SGDLS and CDR2 YYNGEE. The CDR3 contains 15 residues. V was clipped by 4 bases and J by 3 bases; unmatched bases: 7.

This chain joins TRBV6-5 and TRBJ2-3; possibly TRBD1 for D (5 bases). CDR1 and CDR2 from the germline V gene are MNHEY and SVGAGI. The CDR3 length is 15 residues. The V gene lost 3 bases and the J gene lost 1 base, with 11 bases spanning the gap. The CDR3 region is CASSYVGRGTDTQYF. The CDR3 region has the DNA TGTGCCAGCAGTTATGTGGGGCGCGGCACAGATACGCAGTATTTT.

The chain links TRBV19 to TRBJ2-1; the match to TRBD2 covers 11 bases. The CDR3 is 15 amino acids. The trim removed 1 base at V and 9 bases at J, leaving 5 bases unmatched. The germline CDR1 and CDR2 sequences are LNHDA and SQIVND (reference sequence). CDR3 in amino acids: CASSIGLAGQPEQFF. DNA of the CDR3: TGTGCCAGTAGTATAGGACTAGCGGGGCAACCTGAGCAGTTCTTC.

This clone was seen only a few times. V and J are TRBV18 and TRBJ1-5, with 9 bases aligning to TRBD1. The germline V gene has CDR1 KGHSH and CDR2 LQKENI. The length of the CDR3 is 15 residues. Losses at the gene ends were 6 bases for V and 1 base for J; bases not matched to a gene: 4. The CDR3 DNA follows: TGTGCCAGCTCCACGGACAGGGGCAGCAATCAGCCCCAGCATTTT. Protein product: CASSTDRGSNQPQHF. The variable domain in full, completed from reference TRBV18 and TRBJ1-5, reads NAGVMQNPRHLVRRRGQEARLRCSPMKGHSHVYWYRQLPEEGLKFMVYLQKENIIDESGMPKERFSAEFPKEGPSILRIQQVVRGDSAAYFCASSTDRGSNQPQHFGDGTRLSIL.

The chain employs TRBV6-5 and TRBJ1-2; D is ambiguous. Germline V gene data show CDR1 as MNHEY and CDR2 as SVGAGI. CDR3 length: 14 residues. The ends were cut back, 3 bases at V and 0 bases at J, with 8 bases in the middle. In DNA, the CDR3 is TGTGCCAGCAGTTATAGGAGAGCTAACTATGGCTACACCTTC. This gives the protein CASSYRRANYGYTF.

The V call is TRBV19, the J call TRBJ1-3, with D hard to call. The CDR3 runs 15 residues. In germline, CDR1 is LNHDA, CDR2 SQIVND (reference sequence). V was trimmed by 6 bases and J by 0 bases, leaving 12 bases between them. CDR3 DNA: TGTGCCAGTAGCGGGTACTCTATCTCTGGAAACACCATATATTTT. It codes for CASSGYSISGNTIYF.

The V call is TRBV3-1 (or the pseudogene TRBV3-2), the J call TRBJ2-2; 8 nucleotides align to TRBD2. This CDR3 contains 20 residues. After removal of 4 bases from V and 3 bases from J, the junction contained 19 bases not matched to a gene. Germline V gene lookup returns CDR1 LGHDT and CDR2 YNNKEL (reference sequence). Here the CDR3 DNA reads TGTGCCAGCAGCCTACAACGGGGCGGGGGGCAAGCACTTTACACCGGGGAGCTGTTTTTT. This codes for CASSLQRGGGQALYTGELFF.

This clone was recorded once. The chain is built from TRBV10-1 and TRBJ2-1; 10 bases align to TRBD1. Germline V lookup: CDR1 WNHNN, CDR2 SYGVQD (reference sequence). The J segment lost 0 bases and the V segment lost 5 bases, leaving 4 bases of the junction unmatched. This CDR3 is 16 amino acids long. CDR3 nucleotides: TGCGCCAGCAGTCGGACAGGGGGTAGCTCCTACAATGAGCAGTTCTTC. Translation gives CASSRTGGSSYNEQFF.

J is TRBJ1-1 and V is TRBV12-3 or TRBV12-4; D is ambiguous. The CDR3 totals 13 residues. V was shortened by 7 bases and J by 1 base, with 10 bases between the two germline ends. This chain's CDR3 is CASNSLENTEAFF. For the CDR3, the DNA is TGTGCCAGCAATAGCCTTGAGAACACTGAAGCTTTCTTT.

CDR3 in DNA: TGTGCCAGCAGCGTAGGGTCTAGCGGGGGTTACACCGGGGAGCTGTTTTTT. Translation gives CASSVGSSGGYTGELFF. V usage is TRBV9 and J usage is TRBJ2-2; 10 bases line up with TRBD2. The germline gives CDR1 SGDLS, CDR2 YYNGEE. The V and J ends lost 0 bases and 3 bases, in that order; junction bases with no gene match: 5. The CDR3 runs 17 residues.

This clone has ten or more counts. The chain recombines TRBV10-3 with TRBJ2-2; maybe TRBD2 (6 bases). V lost 6 bases, J lost 6 bases, and 11 bases lay in between. The CDR3 covers 13 residues. Germline values: CDR1 ENHRY, CDR2 SYGVKD. CDR3 coding DNA: TGTGCCATCAGGCAGGGACTGCCCGGGGAGCTGTTTTTT. It yields the protein CAIRQGLPGELFF.

This chain links TRBV7-2 with TRBJ2-2; D is perhaps TRBD2 (6 bases). The CDR3 is made up of 15 amino acids. Trimming stripped 5 bases from V and 1 base from J, with 11 bases between. Germline V gene data show CDR1 as SGHTA and CDR2 as FQGNSA. CDR3 in amino acids: CASSARTKNTGELFF. The CDR3 bases are TGTGCCAGCAGCGCCCGGACTAAGAACACCGGGGAGCTGTTTTTT.

This chain uses TRBV5-1 with TRBJ2-1, with D perhaps TRBD2 (6 bases). This CDR3 has 15 amino acids. Germline CDR1 SGHRS, CDR2 YFSETQ. With 4 bases removed from V and 0 bases from J, the gap between germline ends came to 11 bases. The chain's CDR3 is CASSDGTSSYNEQFF. CDR3 nucleotides: TGCGCCAGCAGCGACGGGACTTCCTCCTACAATGAGCAGTTCTTC.

This sequence joins TRBV7-8 and TRBJ2-3; 8 bases line up with TRBD1. With 4 bases clipped from V and 0 bases from J, the junction kept 0 bases outside the gene matches. The CDR3 runs 14 residues. CDR1 and CDR2 from the germline V gene are SGHVS and FQNEAQ. Here the CDR3 DNA reads TGTGCCAGCAGCTGGGACAGGAGCACAGATACGCAGTATTTT. This gives the protein CASSWDRSTDTQYF.

The gene calls are TRBV6-5 and TRBJ1-1; D remains unclear. The CDR3 covers 14 residues. The ends were cut back, 5 bases at V and 5 bases at J, with 15 bases in the middle. CDR1 and CDR2 from the germline V gene are MNHEY and SVGAGI. The CDR3 DNA reads TGTGCCAGCAGTCATGAAAACCGGGGAACTGAAGCTTTCTTT. It specifies CASSHENRGTEAFF.

This chain connects TRBV12-3 or TRBV12-4 to TRBJ2-7; the D is unclear. Trimming took 5 bases from V and 1 from J, leaving 9 bases between them. CDR3 length: 13 amino acids. The CDR3 DNA sequence: TGTGCCAGCAGTCCCTACGCGTCCTACGAGCAGTACGTC. Translated: CASSPYASYEQYV.

This clone came up a few times. Other DNA sequences in the same sample also yield this CDR3. CDR3 in amino acids: CASSGQGNSPLHF. The CDR3 DNA sequence: TGTGCCAGCAGCGGGCAGGGAAATTCACCCCTCCACTTT. The chain couples TRBV9 to TRBJ1-6, with D possibly TRBD1 on 5 matching bases. This CDR3 has 13 amino acids. The V gene's germline CDR1 is SGDLS and CDR2 YYNGEE. V was trimmed by 3 bases and J by 7 bases, leaving 8 bases between them.

The chain uses TRBV10-3 and TRBJ1-6, with 9 bases aligning to TRBD1. After removal of 7 bases from V and 7 bases from J, the junction contained 5 bases not matched to a gene. The CDR3 has 14 amino acids. Germline V gene lookup returns CDR1 ENHRY and CDR2 SYGVKD. The CDR3 region has the DNA TGTGCCATCACCCCGGGACAGGGAAATTCACCCCTCCACTTT. Its protein product is CAITPGQGNSPLHF.

The chain joins TRBV14 to TRBJ2-2, with a tentative D call TRBD2 (5 bases). The V end was cut by 1 base, the J end by 6 bases, with 12 bases between. The CDR3 is made up of 15 amino acids. Germline V lookup: CDR1 SGHDN, CDR2 FVKESK. The CDR3 here is CASSQVAGWAGELFF. The CDR3 DNA sequence: TGTGCCAGCAGCCAAGTCGCGGGTTGGGCCGGGGAGCTGTTTTTT.

The chain recombines TRBV2 with TRBJ1-1; TRBD1 might be the D (5 bases). V lost 5 bases, J lost 4 bases, and 14 bases lay in between. There are 14 residues in the CDR3. Germline CDR1 reads SNHLY; CDR2 reads FYNNEI. The CDR3 DNA follows: TGTGCCAGCAGTCCTCTCGGGGGGGGCACTGAAGCTTTCTTT. Translated: CASSPLGGGTEAFF.